This T cell receptor beta chain was sequenced for a study of CXCR3-negative and CXCR3-positive naive CD8 T cells. Overall study findings and caveats: The TRB CDR3s that CXCR3-positive naive cells carried were more hydrophobic than those of CXCR3-negative naive cells. CXCR3-negative and CXCR3-positive naive cells shared comparable TRBV-TRBJ usage, but memory cells did not.

To note about this clonotype: Its specificity is not known.

In germline, CDR1 is SGHRS, CDR2 YFSETQ. The CDR3 consists of 13 residues. The authors prepared UMI-labeled TRB cDNA libraries by 5' RACE. Following a re-call of the 5' RACE reads, TCRdb has one entry per CDR3 protein and lacks DNA. This sample contains 150,000 to 180,000 distinct CDR3 sequences. By phenotype, naive CD8+ T cells were CD45RO-CCR7+CD27+CD95-. The clonotype was recovered from a human donor in good health. Some clones in this sample may be carry-over from other donors' samples. The rearrangement joins TRBV5-1 to TRBJ2-7; TCRdb lists TRBD2, though no DNA is available to test this call. The sequencing input was naive CXCR3+ CD8+ T cells from blood. Subset in this sample: CD45RO-CCR7+CD27+CD95- naive CD8+ T cells expressing CXCR3 (TNR3+). The chain's CDR3 is CASKREAVTEQYF. The full variable domain, rest sourced from reference TRBV5-1 and TRBJ2-7, is KAGVTQTPRYLIKTRGQQVTLSCSPISGHRSVSWYQQTPGQGLQFLFEYFSETQRNKGNFPGRFSGRQFSNSRSEMNVSTLELGDSALYLCASKREAVTEQYFGPGTRLTVT.